This T cell receptor (beta chain) was sequenced during a study of vaccination and CD4 T cells after COVID-19. Cultured CD4+ T-cell DNA underwent Oncomine TCR Beta short-read sequencing. From the PCR reads, TCRdb called clonotypes with MiXCR, one entry per CDR3 protein. Among some 21,000 distinct CDR3 sequences, roughly half were seen once, and the ten largest hold around 9.5%. This CDR3 spans 14 amino acids. V was cut by 5 bases and J by 6 bases, with 14 bases left in between. CDR1 and CDR2 (germline): SGHAT, FQNNGV. With respect to this clonotype: The target antigen is unknown.

Study findings and constraints: Median SARS-CoV-2-reactive clonotypes rose from about 20 to 38, not significantly.

Treatment defined: roughly ten-day PBMC culture with coronavirus spike peptide pools or control peptides (ViraFEST assay). Expansion of antigen-specific T cells with peptide pools by ViraFEST preceded sequencing of TCRs. This clonotype originated in a human donor who had recovered from COVID-19. This chain connects TRBV11-2 to TRBJ2-4; D perhaps matches TRBD1 (6 bases). The sequenced material came from CD4+ T cells from blood, cultured in vitro. CDR3 region: CASSPRGTGNIQYF. Written as DNA, the CDR3 is TGTGCCAGCAGCCCCAGGGGAACGGGAAACATTCAGTACTTC.